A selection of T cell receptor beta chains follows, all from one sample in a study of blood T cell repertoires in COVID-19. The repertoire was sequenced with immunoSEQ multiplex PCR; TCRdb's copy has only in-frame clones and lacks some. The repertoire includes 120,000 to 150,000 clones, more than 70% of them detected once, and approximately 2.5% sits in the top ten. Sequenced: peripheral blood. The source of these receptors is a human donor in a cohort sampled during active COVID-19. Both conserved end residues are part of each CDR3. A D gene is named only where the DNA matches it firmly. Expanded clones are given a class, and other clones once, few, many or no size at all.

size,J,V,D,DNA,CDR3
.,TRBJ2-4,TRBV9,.,TGTGCCAGCAGCTCAGGGGGCGGGAGGGCCGGAAACATTCAGTACTTC,CASSSGGGRAGNIQYF
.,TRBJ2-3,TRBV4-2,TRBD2,TGTGCCAGCAGCCAGACTAGCGGGGGGGCAGATACGCAGTATTTT,CASSQTSGGADTQYF
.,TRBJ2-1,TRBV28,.,TGTGCCAGCAGTCTAGGGGGTGGTCGCAGCCAGAATGAGCAGTTCTTC,CASSLGGGRSQNEQFF
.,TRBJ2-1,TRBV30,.,TGTGCCTGGAGTAGAGGTCGAGCGGGCAATGAGCAGTTCTTC,CAWSRGRAGNEQFF
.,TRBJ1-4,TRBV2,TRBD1,TGTGCCAGCAGTGAAAAGAACAGGGGAGTGGAAAAACTGTTTTTT,CASSEKNRGVEKLFF
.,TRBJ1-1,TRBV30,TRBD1,TGTGCCACCTGTCAGGGGGTGGACACTGAAGCTTTCTTT,CATCQGVDTEAFF
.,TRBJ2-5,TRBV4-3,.,TGCGCCAGCAGCCAAGATAATGGGGCAGTGGAGACCCAGTACTTC,CASSQDNGAVETQYF
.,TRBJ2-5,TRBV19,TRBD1,TGTGCCAGTTCAGGGACAGGTCAAGAGACCCAGTACTTC,CASSGTGQETQYF
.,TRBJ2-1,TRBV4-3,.,TGCGCCAGCAGCCAAGACAAACTAGCACAAAAAGGAAATGAGCAGTTCTTC,CASSQDKLAQKGNEQFF
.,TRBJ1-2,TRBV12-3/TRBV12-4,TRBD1,TGTGCCAGCAGTTTAAACAGGGGGCAAGGCTACACCTTC,CASSLNRGQGYTF
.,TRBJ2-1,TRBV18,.,TGTGCCAGCTCACCGTCCTTTGACAATGAGCAGTTCTTC,CASSPSFDNEQFF
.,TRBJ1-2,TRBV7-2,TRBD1,TGTGCCAGTACTCGGGAGGGACAGGGCCTAAATGGCTACACCTTC,CASTREGQGLNGYTF
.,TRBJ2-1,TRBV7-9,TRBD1,TGTGCCAGCAGCTTAGACAGGGGCCGCTCCAACAATGAGCAGTTCTTC,CASSLDRGRSNNEQFF
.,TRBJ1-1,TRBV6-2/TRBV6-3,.,TGTGCCAGCAGTTATCCCTCAGGGGTCGCTTTCTTT,CASSYPSGVAFF
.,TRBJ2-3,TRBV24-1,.,TGTGCCACCAGTGATCCGTCACAGGTGAGTGGCACAGATACGCAGTATTTT,CATSDPSQVSGTDTQYF
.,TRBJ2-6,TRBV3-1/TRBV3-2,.,TGTGCCAGCAGCCAAGTAAGGGCCAGGGGCCCTAACTCTGGGGCCAACGTCCTGACTTTC,CASSQVRARGPNSGANVLTF
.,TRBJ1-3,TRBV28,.,TGTGCCAGCAGCCTGGGGGGATCTGGAAACACCATATATTTT,CASSLGGSGNTIYF
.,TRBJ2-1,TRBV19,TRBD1,TGTGCCAGTAGTATGAATCCGACAGGGGGGCACAATGAGCAGTTCTTC,CASSMNPTGGHNEQFF
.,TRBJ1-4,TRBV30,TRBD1,TGTGCCTGGAGTGTAACAGCTCAGGGGGGAAAACTGTTTTTT,CAWSVTAQGGKLFF
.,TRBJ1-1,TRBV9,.,TGTGCCAGCAGCCCGTCGGTAACCATGAACACTGAAGCTTTCTTT,CASSPSVTMNTEAFF
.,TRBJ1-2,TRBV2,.,TGTGCCAGCAGTGTAGTCAGGCTCTATGGCTACACCTTC,CASSVVRLYGYTF
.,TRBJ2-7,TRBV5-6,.,TGTGCCAGCAGCCTCGGGCACAGGATGGTCTACGAGCAGTACTTC,CASSLGHRMVYEQYF
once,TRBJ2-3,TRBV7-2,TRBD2,TGTGCCAGCAGCTTTGGGGCGACTAGCGGGAGGGCCTGGACAGATACGCAGTATTTT,CASSFGATSGRAWTDTQYF
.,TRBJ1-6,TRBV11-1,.,TGTGCCAGCAGCTCACAGGCTAATTCACCCCTCCACTTT,CASSSQANSPLHF
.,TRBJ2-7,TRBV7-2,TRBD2,TGTGCCAGCAGCTTAGAATTGGCTAGCGGTCCCTACGAGCAGTACTTC,CASSLELASGPYEQYF
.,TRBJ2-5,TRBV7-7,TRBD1,TGTGCTAGTTCCCCGGGGACAGGGTGGCAAGAGACCCAGTACTTC,CASSPGTGWQETQYF
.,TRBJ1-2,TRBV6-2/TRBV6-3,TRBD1,TGTGCCAGCAGCACACAGGGGATCGGGTATGGCTACACCTTC,CASSTQGIGYGYTF
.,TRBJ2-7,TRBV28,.,TGTGCCAGCAGTTCTCCAGGGATTTCCTACGAGCAGTACTTC,CASSSPGISYEQYF
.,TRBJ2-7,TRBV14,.,TGTGCCAGCAGCCAAGAATTATCAGGCGAGCAGTACTTC,CASSQELSGEQYF
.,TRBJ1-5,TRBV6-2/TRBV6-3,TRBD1,TGTGCCAGCAGCAAACGGGCGGGAGGGGGCTCGAATCAGCCCCAGCATTTT,CASSKRAGGGSNQPQHF
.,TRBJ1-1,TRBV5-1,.,TGCGCCAGCAGCAAACAAACAGGGTTGAACACTGAAGCTTTCTTT,CASSKQTGLNTEAFF
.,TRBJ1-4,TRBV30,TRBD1,TGTGCCTGGAAACCTGGGACAGCAACTAATGAAAAACTGTTTTTT,CAWKPGTATNEKLFF
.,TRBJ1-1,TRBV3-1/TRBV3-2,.,TGTGCCAGCAGCCTCAATAGTGGGGGGATTGAAGCTTTCTTT,CASSLNSGGIEAFF
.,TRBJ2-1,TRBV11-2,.,TGTGCCAGCAGCTTCCGCCTAGGGCAGTTCTTC,CASSFRLGQFF
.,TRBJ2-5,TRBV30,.,TGTGCCTGGAGTGGTCAACGACCAAAGGCTGGACTGTACCAAGAGACCCAGTACTTC,CAWSGQRPKAGLYQETQYF
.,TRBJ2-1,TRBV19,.,TGTGCCACTAACAAGGGGGTGTACGATGAGCAGTTCTTC,CATNKGVYDEQFF
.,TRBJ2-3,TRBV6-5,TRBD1,TGTGCCAGCAGACGGACAGGGATCCCCGGGGATACGCAGTATTTT,CASRRTGIPGDTQYF
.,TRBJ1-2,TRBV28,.,TGTGCCAGCAGCTCTCAGGTTTACTATGGCTACACCTTC,CASSSQVYYGYTF
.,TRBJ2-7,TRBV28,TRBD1,TGTGCCAGCAGGACAGGGTATGGAAACGAGCAGTACTTC,CASRTGYGNEQYF
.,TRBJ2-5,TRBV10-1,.,TGCGCCAGGAAGTACAGGGTGGAAGAGACCCAGTACTTC,CARKYRVEETQYF
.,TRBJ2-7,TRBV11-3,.,TGTGCCAGCAGCTTAGTAAGATCAGGTGCCTACGAGCAGTACTTC,CASSLVRSGAYEQYF
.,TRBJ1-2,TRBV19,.,TGTGCCAGTAGTCCAACCCAACAGGGCTTCGAGGGCTATGGCTACACCTTC,CASSPTQQGFEGYGYTF
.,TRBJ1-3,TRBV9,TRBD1,TGTGCCAGCAGCGTAGGGACAGGTACCGCCTCTGGAAACACCATATATTTT,CASSVGTGTASGNTIYF
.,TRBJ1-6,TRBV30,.,TGTGCCTGCGATTTGATGGGCTTCAATTCACCCCTCCACTTT,CACDLMGFNSPLHF
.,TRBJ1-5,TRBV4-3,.,TGCGCCAGCAGCCAAGATGGGGGGGTGTACAATCAGCCCCAGCATTTT,CASSQDGGVYNQPQHF
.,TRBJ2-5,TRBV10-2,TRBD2,TGCGCCAGCGAAGGGACTAGCGGGAGTGAGACCCAGTACTTC,CASEGTSGSETQYF
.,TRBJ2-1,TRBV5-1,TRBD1,TGCGCCAGCAGCTTCCTACCGGGACAGGGGGTTAGTGAGCAGTTCTTC,CASSFLPGQGVSEQFF